The clone carrying this T cell receptor (beta chain) has at least ten counts. Its antigen is still unknown. Genomic DNA, the template, was used for profiling of the TCR beta VDJ and CDR3. Each CDR3 protein is one row after TCRdb ran MiXCR on the reads. The profile covers 55,000 to 60,000 distinct CDR3 sequences, with roughly three fifths appearing a single time and 15% to 20% taken by the ten largest. Trimming cost V 1 base and J 7 bases; bases outside gene matches: 7. Germline V gives CDR1 MNHEY, CDR2 SVGAGI. The CDR3 loop spans 16 amino acids. This specimen comes from a study of CD8+CD57+ T cells in acquired aplastic anemia. Study observations and caveats: Roughly 28 was the count of CD8+ CDR3 sequences that patients shared with controls. Patients showed no significant difference from controls in CD8+ Simpson's diversity.

Sequenced patients had shown CD8+CD57+ cell expansion by flow cytometry. The sample was sorted CD4+, CD8+, or CD8+CD57+ T cells (not recorded which) from PBMCs. The rearrangement joins TRBV6-5 to TRBJ2-1, with 10 bases lining up with TRBD2. The sequence derives from a human donor with aplastic anemia. CDR3 protein: CASSYLLAGLWNEQFF. The CDR3 region has the DNA TGTGCCAGCAGTTACTTACTAGCGGGGCTGTGGAATGAGCAGTTCTTC.